This entry features one TCR beta chain sequence. Its antigen is undetermined. The PCR had 60 Vbeta and 13 Jbeta primers. Generated by immunoSEQ multiplex PCR, the TCRdb table keeps only in-frame clones and is missing some. Among 95,000 to 100,000 clones, approximately 89% were seen once, and the ten largest hold around 3.9%. Sampled while nominally healthy, donors likely had unrecorded immune exposures. The sample originates from a study of cytomegalovirus exposure and HLA in healthy donors. V dropped 2 bases and J dropped 4; count of bases not matched to a gene: 6. The CDR3 contains 15 residues. CDR1 is LGHNA, CDR2 YNFKEQ, per germline. Whole-study results and caveats: Among the CMV-associated chains, three were confirmed in vitro as specific for CMV antigens.

This receptor was identified in a man in his thirties or forties in good health and CMV-seronegative. The sequencing input was PBMCs. This chain joins TRBV4-2 and TRBJ2-7; 9 nucleotides line up with TRBD1. The CDR3 region is CASSQQGTGRYEQYF. CDR3 DNA: TGTGCCAGCAGCCAACAAGGGACAGGGAGGTACGAGCAGTACTTC.